The next 15 T cell receptor beta chains were all read from a single sample in a study of post-analysis software for immune sequencing data. Study-wide results and caveats: Patients carried roughly 5 TRBV segments more frequently than controls did, and TRBV5-6, TRBV5-1 and TRBV20-1 were among them.

The TCR beta cDNA libraries carried unique molecular identifiers. TCRdb reprocessed the PCR reads with MiXCR, giving one entry per CDR3 protein. The table includes 650,000 to 850,000 distinct CDR3 sequences, around 46% detected once. Their target antigens are unknown. Sequencing input: blood. All receptors derive from a girl between 10 and 17 years old with multiple sclerosis.

The chain is built from TRBV6-6 and TRBJ1-1; possible D gene TRBD1, 6 bases. This CDR3 spans 14 amino acids. The V gene lost 6 bases and the J gene lost 1 base, with 12 bases spanning the gap. Looked up from germline, CDR1 is MNHNY and CDR2 is SVGAGI (reference sequence). The CDR3 region has the DNA TGTGCCAGCAGGCGAGGGACACAGAACACTGAAGCTTTCTTT. This encodes CASRRGTQNTEAFF.

CDR3 protein: CASSLSIPISYNEQFF. CDR3 nucleotide sequence: TGTGCCAGCAGCTTATCCATCCCCATCTCCTACAATGAGCAGTTCTTC. This sequence joins TRBV7-2 and TRBJ2-1; no clear D. The CDR3 has 16 residues. Trimming removed 2 bases from V and 0 bases from J, with 11 bases in between. Germline values: CDR1 SGHTA, CDR2 FQGNSA.

The table lists this clonotype with a few counts. The chain couples TRBV4-3 to TRBJ2-5, with 7 nucleotides matching TRBD1. This CDR3 is built from 16 residues. J was trimmed by 4 bases and V by 4 bases; bases with no gene match: 12. Germline assignment: CDR1 LGHNA and CDR2 YSLEER. This chain's CDR3 is CASSPYLGQSGETQYF. DNA of the CDR3: TGCGCCAGCAGCCCCTACCTGGGACAGTCCGGAGAGACCCAGTACTTC.

The V gene is TRBV7-8, the J gene TRBJ2-1; 8 nucleotides agree with TRBD2. CDR1 and CDR2 (germline): SGHVS, FQNEAQ. Losses at the gene ends were 5 bases for V and 8 bases for J; bases not matched to a gene: 14. This CDR3 spans 16 amino acids. CDR3 coding DNA: TGTGCCAGCAGCCTCAAAGCGGGAGTCCTTCTCGATGAGCAGTTCTTC. Amino acid sequence: CASSLKAGVLLDEQFF.

CDR3 sequence (DNA): TGCGCCAGCAGCCAAGAAGCTAGCCGGAGGGAGCAGTTCTTC. The encoded protein is CASSQEASRREQFF. The chain recombines TRBV4-1 with TRBJ2-1; D possibly corresponds to TRBD2 (5 bases). CDR1 MGHRA and CDR2 YSYEKL come from the germline V gene. The CDR3 spans 14 residues. Trimming shortened V by 0 bases and J by 10 bases, and 13 bases separated the two germline ends.

The V call is TRBV20-1, the J call TRBJ1-5; TRBD1 might be the D (5 bases). The CDR3 is 13 amino acids. Trimming removed 3 bases from V and 3 bases from J, with 9 bases in between. From germline, CDR1 is DFQATT and CDR2 SNEGSKA (reference sequence). The CDR3 nucleotides are TGCAGTGCTAGGAGGGGTGTCAATCAGCCCCAGCATTTT. Its translation: CSARRGVNQPQHF.

The genes are TRBV27 and TRBJ1-4; a possible D gene is TRBD1 (5 bases). Trimming removed 2 bases at V and 6 bases at J, with 22 bases between. The CDR3 is made up of 18 amino acids. Germline V gene lookup returns CDR1 MNHEY and CDR2 SMNVEV (reference sequence). CDR3 protein: CASSLSFPPGTADEKLFF. The DNA for the CDR3 is TGTGCCAGCAGTTTAAGTTTCCCCCCCGGGACCGCTGATGAAAAACTGTTTTTT.

The gene calls are TRBV20-1 and TRBJ2-7, with D perhaps matching TRBD2 (5 bases). This CDR3 is built from 12 residues. In germline, CDR1 is DFQATT, CDR2 SNEGSKA (reference sequence). Deletions cut 6 bases from V and 3 bases from J, with 12 bases between. The CDR3 DNA reads TGCAGTGCCACCGAGGCGGGCTACGAGCAGTACTTC. This encodes CSATEAGYEQYF.

This clonotype was counted only a few times. This chain connects TRBV6-5 to TRBJ2-1; D gene unclear. Germline V gives CDR1 MNHEY, CDR2 SVGAGI. The V gene lost 6 bases and the J gene lost 7 bases, with 13 bases spanning the gap. CDR3 length equals 13 residues. Written as DNA, the CDR3 is TGTGCCAGCAGCAACACCCGGGTTAATGAGCAGTTCTTC. The encoded protein is CASSNTRVNEQFF.

This clonotype was picked up a small number of times. The CDR3 spells CATSRDATSGYEQYF. The CDR3 DNA follows: TGTGCCACCAGCAGAGATGCGACTAGCGGGTACGAGCAGTACTTC. This chain uses TRBV15 with TRBJ2-4, with TRBD2 matching 10 bases. The DNA end lines up better with TRBJ2-7; the J call may be wrong. The CDR3 contains 15 residues. Germline V gene lookup returns CDR1 LNHNV and CDR2 YYDKDF (reference sequence).

The chain recombines TRBV11-2 with TRBJ2-5, with 7 bases that match TRBD1. The J call may be in error: the DNA end matches TRBJ2-7 better. This CDR3 has 14 residues. The germline V gene has CDR1 SGHAT and CDR2 FQNNGV. The CDR3 DNA sequence: TGTGCCAGCAGCCCCCGACAGGGTTGGCGCGAGCAGTACTTC. Translation: CASSPRQGWREQYF.

This rearrangement joins TRBV4-2 to TRBJ2-1, with TRBD1 matching 9 bases. CDR3 length: 17 amino acids. Germline CDR1 and CDR2: LGHNA and YNFKEQ. V was pared by 2 bases and J by 5 bases, with 10 bases of the junction left unmatched. The CDR3 loop is CASSQYRDRALHNEQFF. DNA for the CDR3: TGTGCCAGCAGCCAATACAGGGACAGGGCTTTACACAATGAGCAGTTCTTC.

This chain connects TRBV6-5 to TRBJ1-5; D not resolved. The CDR3 spans 15 residues. Trimming pared 0 bases from V and 3 bases from J, leaving 9 bases between. CDR1 and CDR2 (germline): MNHEY, SVGAGI. This CDR3 is CASSYSGLHNQPQHF. DNA of the CDR3: TGTGCCAGCAGTTACTCTGGGTTGCACAATCAGCCCCAGCATTTT.

This clonotype was found a few times. V gene TRBV4-2 combines with J gene TRBJ2-2; 14 bases align to TRBD2. Germline assignment: CDR1 LGHNA and CDR2 YNFKEQ. The ends lost 2 bases at V and 5 bases at J; junction bases unmatched: 7. The length of the CDR3 is 18 residues. The CDR3 DNA sequence: TGTGCCAGCAGCCAAAGGCCGGGACTAGCGGGAGCTACCGGGGAGCTGTTTTTT. It codes for CASSQRPGLAGATGELFF.

V and J are TRBV12-3 or TRBV12-4 and TRBJ2-2, with 7 bases fitting TRBD1. The CDR3 loop spans 15 amino acids. V lost 3 bases and J lost 7; bases outside the gene matches: 8. The CDR3 is CASSFGTARVGELFF. The CDR3 DNA is TGTGCCAGCAGTTTCGGGACAGCCAGGGTCGGGGAGCTGTTTTTT.